Detailed here is one TCR beta chain. Its antigen is not known. Germline lookup yields CDR1 LGHNA and CDR2 YSLEER. The CDR3 loop spans 12 amino acids. Trimming removed 5 bases from V and 0 bases from J, with 5 bases in between. The sample comes from a study of T-cell memory formation after mild COVID-19. Study-wide results and caveats: CM and EM subsets held most contracting CD4+ clones; EMRA held CD8+ ones. Contracting clones from day 15 to 85 had balanced CD4/CD8; later expanders favoured CD4+.

TCRdb re-derived calls from the 5' RACE reads in MiXCR, one entry per CDR3 protein. The sample records under 300,000 distinct CDR3 sequences, roughly 9.4% being singletons. This clonotype was obtained from a man aged 18 to 30 who had mild COVID-19 (a few samples of this study predate the infection). Cell type and time point are not known. The chain joins TRBV4-3 to TRBJ2-7; D remains ambiguous. Sequenced sample: PBMCs or a T cell subset sorted from them (not recorded which). The chain's CDR3 is CASSTLSYEQYF. As DNA, the CDR3 is TGCGCCAGCAGCACCCTCTCCTACGAGCAGTACTTC.